These 16 T cell receptor beta chains share one sample of origin, sequenced in a study of cytomegalovirus exposure and HLA in healthy donors. Primers: 60 Vbeta forward and 13 Jbeta reverse. Sequenced by immunoSEQ multiplex PCR; TCRdb stores in-frame clones only, minus some. The sample includes 160,000 or so clones, about four fifths of them seen just once. Sequences were obtained from PBMCs. The origin of the receptors is a woman in her forties or fifties in good health and CMV-seronegative.

This clone was detected a few times. The V gene is TRBV6-1, the J gene TRBJ2-5; unclear D gene. Trimming left V 7 bases short and J 1 base short, with 13 bases between. Germline V gives CDR1 MNHNS, CDR2 SASEGT. The CDR3 extends over 14 amino acids. This CDR3 is CASTQRAIQETQYF. The CDR3 DNA sequence: TGTGCCAGCACCCAACGAGCGATCCAAGAGACCCAGTACTTC.

V usage is TRBV14 and J usage is TRBJ2-5, with TRBD2 identical over 9 bases. The J call may be incorrect, as the DNA end agrees better with TRBJ2-7. CDR3 length equals 20 residues. Germline V gene data show CDR1 as SGHDN and CDR2 as FVKESK. The CDR3 DNA sequence: TGTGCCAGCAGCCAAGATGGGGGTCTGGCGGGGGGGCCGACTTCCTACGAGCAGTACTTC. Amino acids: CASSQDGGLAGGPTSYEQYF.

The CDR3 sequence: CASSLGPGGTGELFF. The DNA for the CDR3 is TGTGCCAGCAGCTTAGGCCCGGGGGGCACCGGGGAGCTGTTTTTT. The chain couples TRBV7-9 to TRBJ2-2; 7 bases fit TRBD2. Germline V CDR1 and CDR2: SEHNR, FQNEAQ (reference sequence). This CDR3 contains 15 residues. J gave up 4 bases and V 1 base, and 3 bases lay outside the gene matches.

This chain links TRBV15 with TRBJ1-2, with 8 bases fitting TRBD1. V shed 0 bases and J 5 bases; nucleotides not matched to a gene: 11. CDR1 LNHNV and CDR2 YYDKDF come from the germline V gene (reference sequence). CDR3 length: 17 residues. CDR3 protein: CATSRDLVPQGAYGYTF. The CDR3 region has the DNA TGTGCCACCAGCAGAGATCTGGTCCCCCAGGGGGCATATGGCTACACCTTC. Together with reference TRBV15 and TRBJ1-2, the CDR3 gives the full variable domain: DAMVIQNPRYQVTQFGKPVTLSCSQTLNHNVMYWYQQKSSQAPKLLFHYYDKDFNNEADTPDNFQSRRPNTSFCFLDIRSPGLGDTAMYLCATSRDLVPQGAYGYTFGSGTRLTVV.

This rearrangement joins TRBV28 to TRBJ2-1; 15 nucleotides agree with TRBD2. The CDR3 is 14 amino acids. From germline, CDR1 is MDHEN and CDR2 SYDVKM. V lost 8 bases, J lost 8 bases, and 4 bases stayed unmatched. The CDR3 spells CASGLAGGPDEQFF. CDR3 DNA sequence: TGTGCCAGCGGACTAGCGGGAGGGCCGGATGAGCAGTTCTTC.

This clone appeared a few times. The J gene is TRBJ1-6, the V gene TRBV27; TRBD1 matches at 7 bases. This CDR3 region has 15 residues. J gave up 11 bases and V 5 bases, and 12 bases lay outside the gene matches. Germline V gene data show CDR1 as MNHEY and CDR2 as SMNVEV (reference sequence). The CDR3 DNA sequence: TGTGCCAGCAGTAATCGACAGGGCTTGCTTGCACCCCTCCACTTT. This encodes CASSNRQGLLAPLHF.

The chain links TRBV2 to TRBJ1-4, with a possible D match to TRBD1 (6 bases). CDR3 size: 14 residues. Germline lookup yields CDR1 SNHLY and CDR2 FYNNEI. V lost 8 bases and J 2 bases, leaving 12 bases between the germline ends. The CDR3 reads CASRVQGTNEKLFF. CDR3 in DNA: TGTGCCAGCCGAGTTCAGGGGACTAATGAAAAACTGTTTTTT.

This clone was detected only a few times. The chain carries TRBV2 and TRBJ1-2; 7 bases fit TRBD1. Germline lookup yields CDR1 SNHLY and CDR2 FYNNEI. V lost 6 bases to trimming and J lost 5 bases; unmatched junction nucleotides: 6. The CDR3 is 13 amino acids. The CDR3 sequence: CASRLGQIYGYTF. The CDR3 nucleotides are TGTGCCAGCAGACTGGGACAGATATATGGCTACACCTTC. Supplemented by reference TRBV2 and TRBJ1-2, the full variable domain reads EPEVTQTPSHQVTQMGQEVILRCVPISNHLYFYWYRQILGQKVEFLVSFYNNEISEKSEIFDDQFSVERPDGSNFTLKIRSTKLEDSAMYFCASRLGQIYGYTFGSGTRLTVV.

This clone was counted between two and nine times. The V and J genes are TRBV7-9 and TRBJ2-2; the match to TRBD1 covers 7 bases. With V trimmed by 8 bases and J by 7 bases, 10 bases remained unmatched. The CDR3 sequence is 14 residues long. Germline values: CDR1 SEHNR, CDR2 FQNEAQ (reference sequence). In nucleotides, the CDR3 is TGTGCCAGCCAGAGGGACAGTGGGTACGGGGAGCTGTTTTTT. As protein: CASQRDSGYGELFF.

The rearrangement links TRBV5-1 to TRBJ2-1; 9 bases map to TRBD1. The germline gives CDR1 SGHRS, CDR2 YFSETQ. V lost 5 bases, J lost 7 bases, and 7 bases stayed unmatched. The CDR3 spans 14 residues. CDR3 sequence (DNA): TGCGCCAGCAGAAAACAGGGGGCGGGGAATGAGCAGTTCTTC. This translates into CASRKQGAGNEQFF.

The chain's CDR3 is CASTPVGANSPLHF. In DNA form, the CDR3 reads TGTGCCAGCACGCCGGTGGGGGCGAATTCACCCCTCCACTTT. V gene TRBV6-1 combines with J gene TRBJ1-6; a weak D match, TRBD1 (6 bases). The CDR3 spans 14 residues. V lost 7 bases and J 7 bases, leaving 14 bases between the germline ends. From germline, CDR1 is MNHNS and CDR2 SASEGT.

The chain combines TRBV18 with TRBJ1-1; TRBD1 might be the D (5 bases). The CDR3 is 15 amino acids. Germline V gene data show CDR1 as KGHSH and CDR2 as LQKENI. Trimming stripped 0 bases from V and 7 bases from J, with 15 bases between. The chain's CDR3 is CASSPPISGRNEAFF. The CDR3 DNA reads as TGTGCCAGCTCACCACCGATTTCAGGGCGCAATGAAGCTTTCTTT.

CDR3 coding DNA: TGTGCCTGGAGTGCCCAAGTAGGGAGGCCGCAGTATTTT. It is translated as CAWSAQVGRPQYF. The V and J genes are TRBV30 and TRBJ2-3; D is perhaps TRBD2 (6 bases). The CDR3 has 13 amino acids. Germline V gives CDR1 GTSNPN, CDR2 SVGIG (reference sequence). The ends were cut back, 1 base at V and 10 bases at J, with 15 bases in the middle.

The chain recombines TRBV28 with TRBJ2-1; TRBD2 matches 10 bases. This CDR3 has 14 residues. J lost 7 bases, V lost 5 bases, and 5 bases had no gene match. Germline assignment: CDR1 MDHEN and CDR2 SYDVKM. The DNA of the CDR3 is TGTGCCAGCAGTACGCCGACTAGCGGGAATGAGCAGTTCTTC. Translated, it gives CASSTPTSGNEQFF.

The gene calls are TRBV9 and TRBJ2-3, with D possibly matching TRBD2 (5 bases). Per germline, CDR1 SGDLS and CDR2 YYNGEE. The CDR3 runs to 14 residues. V was pared by 1 base and J by 0 bases, with 6 bases between. CDR3 loop: CASSVRGSTDTQYF. The DNA of the CDR3 is TGTGCCAGCAGCGTAAGAGGGAGCACAGATACGCAGTATTTT.

This chain connects TRBV5-1 to TRBJ1-5, with 7 bases identical to TRBD1. Germline loops: CDR1 SGHRS, CDR2 YFSETQ. This CDR3 region has 15 residues. V lost 4 bases, J lost 2 bases, and 6 bases stayed unmatched. The CDR3 sequence: CASSPETGRNQPQHF. CDR3 coding DNA: TGCGCCAGCAGCCCGGAGACAGGGCGCAATCAGCCCCAGCATTTT.